The entry below gives a single T cell receptor (beta chain) sequence along with its context. What it binds is not known. The data were produced by immunoSEQ multiplex PCR, yet TCRdb's version contains in-frame clones alone and is incomplete. The data show 9,500 to 12,000 clones, with 81% seen just once and 15% to 20% held by the top ten. This sample was included in a study of a mutant IDH1 vaccine in newly diagnosed glioma. Time point denoted: week 47, end of study. With topical imiquimod, each dose of the vaccine consisted of 300 ug of mutant IDH1 20-mer peptide. At weeks 1, 3, 5, 7, 11, 15, 19 and 23, patients received a vaccination, eight in all. The junction had 18 bases not matched to a gene; V was cut back by 4 bases and J by 5 bases. Germline CDR1 reads SGHTS; CDR2 reads YDEGEE. The CDR3 has 18 residues.

The receptor was derived from a man aged 30 to 45 with glioma. The starting material was PBMCs, obtained from a glioma patient whose treatment included an IDH1 peptide vaccine. The V and J genes are TRBV5-8 and TRBJ2-5; 9 bases map to TRBD2. CDR3 amino acids: CASSPGLSGAGGRETQYF. CDR3 bases: TGTGCCAGCAGCCCCGGTCTAAGCGGAGCGGGAGGCCGGGAGACCCAGTACTTC. The variable domain in full, completed from reference TRBV5-8 and TRBJ2-5, reads EAGVTQSPTHLIKTRGQQATLRCSPISGHTSVYWYQQALGLGLQFLLWYDEGEERNRGNFPPRFSGRQFPNYSSELNVNALELEDSALYLCASSPGLSGAGGRETQYFGPGTRLLVL.